These T cell receptor beta chains were read from a single sample in a study of glioma-infiltrating T cells after dendritic cell vaccination. The protocol was immunoSEQ multiplex PCR, while the TCRdb copy is restricted to in-frame clones and leaves out a portion. This sample yields 65,000 to 90,000 clones, of which roughly four fifths are seen a single time; approximately 2.3% belongs to the top ten. The material was blood, obtained before dendritic cell vaccination. All receptors derive from a human donor with glioblastoma. The CDR3 runs from the conserved cysteine through the conserved F or W. The D gene is left open where the match is weak. Expanded clones are given a class, and other clones once, few, many or no size at all.

>TRBV7-9|.|.|TRBJ2-5
CASSGDLYQETQYF
TGTGCCAGCAGCGGAGACTTGTACCAAGAGACCCAGTACTTC
>TRBV29-1|TRBD1|few|TRBJ2-3
CSVETWTGSDTQYF
TGCAGCGTTGAAACGTGGACAGGGAGCGATACGCAGTATTTT
>TRBV4-3|TRBD2|few|TRBJ2-5
CASSQLGLATWETQYF
TGCGCCAGCAGCCAACTTGGACTAGCGACGTGGGAGACCCAGTACTTC
>TRBV5-6|.|once|TRBJ2-2
CASSLASRTPNTGELFF
TGTGCCAGCAGCTTGGCTTCTAGGACACCTAACACCGGGGAGCTGTTTTTT
>TRBV5-1|TRBD1|.|TRBJ2-1
CASSLDGTGDYNEQFF
TGCGCCAGCAGCTTGGATGGGACAGGGGACTACAATGAGCAGTTCTTC
>TRBV7-9|TRBD1|.|TRBJ1-6
CASSLSLGQGGNSPLHF
TGTGCCAGCAGCTTAAGCCTCGGACAGGGTGGTAATTCACCCCTCCACTTT
>TRBV7-9|TRBD1|.|TRBJ2-1
CASSRQGRGSDEQFF
TGTGCCAGCAGCCGACAGGGGAGAGGGTCTGATGAGCAGTTCTTC
>TRBV27|TRBD2|few|TRBJ2-2
CASGDHGGAGELFF
TGTGCCAGCGGGGACCATGGGGGGGCCGGGGAGCTGTTTTTT
>TRBV19|TRBD2|.|TRBJ2-1
CASRSRGADEQFF
TGTGCCAGTAGATCGCGGGGGGCGGATGAGCAGTTCTTC
>TRBV6-1|TRBD1|.|TRBJ1-5
CASSKQGGEQPQHF
TGTGCCAGCAGTAAACAGGGGGGTGAACAGCCCCAGCATTTT
>TRBV5-4|TRBD1|.|TRBJ1-2
CASSLDRFYGYTF
TGTGCCAGCAGCCTGGACAGGTTCTATGGCTACACCTTC
>TRBV2|.|few|TRBJ2-5
CASSEWPREETQYF
TGTGCCAGCAGTGAATGGCCTAGGGAGGAGACCCAGTACTTC
>TRBV11-3|TRBD2|.|TRBJ2-3
CASSTGLAETDTQYF
TGTGCCAGCAGCACGGGACTAGCGGAGACAGATACGCAGTATTTT
>TRBV6-1|TRBD1|.|TRBJ1-5
CASSEQGGRNQPQHF
TGTGCCAGCAGTGAACAGGGGGGTAGGAATCAGCCCCAGCATTTT
>TRBV11-2|TRBD1|.|TRBJ1-5
CASSSGQGVIRTQHF
TGTGCCAGCAGCTCGGGACAGGGGGTAATAAGGACCCAGCATTTT
>TRBV30|TRBD2|.|TRBJ2-1
CAWSVLGTRSSGRHLNEQFF
TGTGCCTGGAGTGTACTCGGTACCCGGTCTAGCGGGAGGCACCTCAATGAGCAGTTCTTC
>TRBV5-6|.|.|TRBJ2-6
CARERTGNNPGLGANVLAF
TGTGCCAGAGAGAGAACAGGAAACAACCCAGGCCTTGGGGCCAACGTCCTGGCTTTC
>TRBV5-8|TRBD1|.|TRBJ1-1
CASSLRQGRLDTEAFF
TGTGCCAGCAGCTTGAGACAGGGGCGGTTGGACACTGAAGCTTTCTTT
>TRBV2|.|.|TRBJ1-2
CASRPLEGYGYTF
TGTGCCAGCAGGCCCCTAGAGGGCTATGGCTACACCTTC
>TRBV6-5|TRBD2|.|TRBJ2-3
CASSYLGGSTDTQYF
TGTGCCAGCAGTTACCTCGGGGGGAGCACAGATACGCAGTATTTT
>TRBV30|TRBD1|.|TRBJ1-1
CAWMGGQGIEAFF
TGTGCCTGGATGGGGGGACAGGGGATTGAAGCTTTCTTT
>TRBV6-1|.|.|TRBJ1-2
CASSTGNYGYTF
TGTGCCAGCAGTACAGGGAACTATGGCTACACCTTC
>TRBV19|TRBD2|once|TRBJ2-2
CASSIKGRRLAGGDTGELFF
TGTGCCAGTAGTATAAAAGGAAGGAGACTAGCGGGAGGTGACACCGGGGAGCTGTTTTTT
>TRBV6-1|.|once|TRBJ2-5
CASSEFGYSGIRRQETQYF
TGTGCCAGCAGTGAATTCGGCTACTCAGGGATTCGTCGCCAAGAGACCCAGTACTTC
>TRBV5-4|TRBD1|.|TRBJ2-7
CASSGIQGNEQYF
TGTGCCAGCAGCGGCATACAGGGGAACGAGCAGTACTTC
>TRBV5-4|.|few|TRBJ2-5
CASSLVTSSKETQYF
TGTGCCAGCAGCCTAGTGACCTCGTCAAAAGAGACCCAGTACTTC
>TRBV9|.|.|TRBJ1-2
CASSVGSGRQDCGYTF
TGTGCCAGCAGCGTAGGTTCTGGGAGACAGGACTGTGGCTACACCTTC
>TRBV4-2|.|once|TRBJ2-3
CASSPQSGTDTQYF
TGTGCCAGCAGCCCCCAGTCTGGCACAGATACGCAGTATTTT
>TRBV6-4|TRBD1|.|TRBJ2-2
CASSDHTGTGGTGELFF
TGTGCCAGCAGTGACCATACCGGGACAGGGGGCACCGGGGAGCTGTTTTTT
>TRBV7-6|.|.|TRBJ2-7
CASSAGRTYEQYF
TGTGCCAGCAGCGCGGGACGGACCTACGAGCAGTACTTC
>TRBV5-4|TRBD1|.|TRBJ2-3
CASSLGTVGTDTQYF
TGTGCCAGCAGCCTAGGGACAGTGGGCACAGATACGCAGTATTTT
>TRBV9|TRBD2|.|TRBJ2-1
CASSVDRLAGGGYNEQFF
TGTGCCAGCAGCGTAGACCGCCTAGCGGGAGGGGGATACAATGAGCAGTTCTTC
>TRBV18|TRBD1|few|TRBJ2-5
CASSSNKQGIGETQYF
TGTGCCAGCTCATCCAATAAACAGGGGATTGGGGAGACCCAGTACTTC
>TRBV7-7|TRBD2|.|TRBJ2-3
CASSLSRTRSLSADTQYF
TGTGCCAGCAGCTTAAGCCGGACTAGATCCCTTAGCGCAGATACGCAGTATTTT
>TRBV7-2|TRBD1|.|TRBJ1-5
CASSRDSQPQHF
TGTGCCAGCAGCCGGGACAGTCAGCCCCAGCATTTT
>TRBV2|TRBD1|.|TRBJ1-6
CASSPGQGARNSPLHF
TGTGCCAGCAGTCCGGGACAGGGGGCTAGAAATTCACCCCTCCACTTT
>TRBV10-2|.|.|TRBJ1-5
CASSESLGRGQPQHF
TGCGCCAGCAGTGAGTCGTTGGGGAGGGGGCAGCCCCAGCATTTT
>TRBV6-5|.|.|TRBJ1-6
CASSYSRATVYSPLHF
TGTGCCAGCAGTTACTCGAGGGCGACGGTCTATTCACCCCTCCACTTT
>TRBV5-1|TRBD2|.|TRBJ2-1
CASSITTSGIRHEQFF
TGCGCCAGCAGCATCACCACTAGCGGGATTCGTCATGAGCAGTTCTTC
>TRBV11-1|.|once|TRBJ2-5
CASSPAGLGGETQYF
TGTGCCAGCAGCCCCGCAGGGCTGGGGGGAGAGACCCAGTACTTC
>TRBV25-1|TRBD1|.|TRBJ2-5
CASSDTGRDRQETQYF
TGTGCCAGCAGTGACACCGGCCGGGACAGACAAGAGACCCAGTACTTC
>TRBV11-3|.|.|TRBJ2-3
CASSLQTRQGDTQYF
TGTGCCAGCAGCCTTCAGACTAGGCAGGGAGATACGCAGTATTTT
>TRBV6-5|TRBD1|.|TRBJ2-7
CASMVGTGTYEQYF
TGTGCCAGTATGGTAGGGACAGGGACCTACGAGCAGTACTTC
>TRBV5-5|.|.|TRBJ2-5
CASSLPWAKQETQYF
TGTGCCAGCAGCTTGCCTTGGGCAAAACAAGAGACCCAGTACTTC
>TRBV6-1|.|.|TRBJ2-1
CASGRMAPYNEQFF
TGTGCCAGCGGGCGAATGGCGCCCTACAATGAGCAGTTCTTC
>TRBV19|.|.|TRBJ2-7
CASSIYLAYEQYF
TGTGCCAGTAGTATTTACCTAGCCTACGAGCAGTACTTC
>TRBV5-4|TRBD1|.|TRBJ2-2
CASSSKGQDSPGELFF
TGTGCCAGCAGCTCCAAGGGACAGGATTCCCCCGGGGAGCTGTTTTTT
>TRBV7-6|.|.|TRBJ1-5
CASSLDSEYSNQPQHF
TGTGCCAGCAGCTTAGATTCGGAGTATAGCAATCAGCCCCAGCATTTT
>TRBV19|TRBD1|.|TRBJ1-2
CASSIDRDYGYTF
TGTGCCAGTAGCATTGACAGGGACTATGGCTACACCTTC
>TRBV5-1|.|.|TRBJ1-1
CASSLVGSNTEAFF
TGCGCCAGCAGCTTGGTAGGGAGCAACACTGAAGCTTTCTTT
>TRBV6-4|TRBD1|.|TRBJ2-7
CASSETGGTSYEQYF
TGTGCCAGCAGTGAGACAGGGGGAACATCCTACGAGCAGTACTTC
>TRBV2|.|.|TRBJ2-6
CASSLGQTSGANVLTF
TGTGCCAGCAGCCTTGGACAGACCTCTGGGGCCAACGTCCTGACTTTC
>TRBV9|.|.|TRBJ2-2
CASSATFGTGELFF
TGTGCCAGCAGCGCCACCTTCGGCACCGGGGAGCTGTTTTTT
>TRBV19|TRBD1|once|TRBJ2-1
CASSLQTGLDEQFF
TGTGCCAGTAGTTTACAGACAGGGTTGGATGAGCAGTTCTTC
>TRBV29-1|.|.|TRBJ1-2
CSVDLIGKGNYGYTF
TGCAGCGTTGATCTTATAGGGAAGGGGAACTATGGCTACACCTTC
>TRBV9|.|.|TRBJ1-3
CASSVVPGGSGNTIYF
TGTGCCAGCAGCGTAGTCCCGGGGGGGTCCGGAAACACCATATATTTT